Below, 16 T cell receptor beta chains from the same sample are listed, as sequenced in a study of T cells in localized non-small cell lung cancer. Some clones are missing from TCRdb's copy, which holds only in-frame ones; the method was immunoSEQ multiplex PCR. The table includes roughly 70,000 clones, 70% to 90% detected once. This specimen consisted of peripheral blood, obtained before any cancer treatment. These receptors were collected from a male donor aged 60 or older with stage III squamous cell lung carcinoma.

For this clone: One end of the junction varies from germline; a read error may be responsible. The chain employs TRBV7-7 and TRBJ2-3; 14 bases map to TRBD2. The CDR3 extends over 20 amino acids. Germline values: CDR1 SSHAT, CDR2 FNYEAQ (reference sequence). The CDR3 DNA sequence: TGTGCTAGCAGCCCAAAGTCCCTGGGACTAGCGGGGGTTAGCACAGATACGCAGTATTTT. Protein product: CASSPKSLGLAGVSTDTQYF.

This clone was found once. J is TRBJ1-2 and V is TRBV2; maybe TRBD1 (6 bases). This CDR3 comprises 14 residues. The V gene's germline CDR1 is SNHLY and CDR2 FYNNEI. Trimming took 7 bases from V and 5 from J, leaving 17 bases between them. CDR3 in DNA: TGTGCCAGCACCGTGGGGGGGCGGAGATATGGCTACACCTTC. It specifies CASTVGGRRYGYTF.

The chain is built from TRBV15 and TRBJ2-2; D perhaps matches TRBD2 (7 bases). This CDR3 region has 14 residues. Trimming cost V 7 bases and J 5 bases, with 14 bases left between them. From germline, CDR1 is LNHNV and CDR2 YYDKDF (reference sequence). This chain's CDR3 is CATKSGRGTGELFF. CDR3 nucleotides: TGTGCCACCAAGTCTGGGAGGGGGACCGGGGAGCTGTTTTTT.

This chain connects TRBV30 to TRBJ2-5; TRBD2 aligns across 8 bases. The trim removed 3 bases at V and 9 bases at J, leaving 12 bases unmatched. CDR3 length equals 14 residues. Germline CDR1 GTSNPN, CDR2 SVGIG (reference sequence). The CDR3 reads CAWSGGASSSAQYF. The CDR3 nucleotides read TGTGCCTGGAGCGGGGGGGCCTCCTCTTCGGCCCAGTACTTC.

The chain employs TRBV11-2 and TRBJ1-6, with a weak D call TRBD1 (6 bases). Trimming shortened V by 3 bases and J by 8 bases, and 14 bases separated the two germline ends. Germline CDR1 is SGHAT and CDR2 is FQNNGV. CDR3 size: 15 residues. This CDR3 reads CASSFTGSSDSPLHF. The CDR3 DNA sequence: TGTGCCAGCAGCTTTACAGGGAGTTCGGATTCACCCCTCCACTTT.

The V and J genes are TRBV19 and TRBJ1-1, with D unclear. The germline CDR1 and CDR2 sequences are LNHDA and SQIVND (reference sequence). This CDR3 spans 14 amino acids. Trimming took 4 bases from V and 4 from J, leaving 13 bases between them. The CDR3 nucleotides are TGTGCCAGTAGTACCCGGGAGGGAGGCACTGAAGCTTTCTTT. It translates to CASSTREGGTEAFF. Full variable domain (outside the CDR3, taken from reference TRBV19 and TRBJ1-1): DGGITQSPKYLFRKEGQNVTLSCEQNLNHDAMYWYRQDPGQGLRLIYYSQIVNDFQKGDIAEGYSVSREKKESFPLTVTSAQKNPTAFYLCASSTREGGTEAFFGQGTRLTVV.

This chain connects TRBV5-5 to TRBJ1-3; possible D gene TRBD1, 6 bases. CDR3 length: 15 residues. V lost 2 bases to trimming and J lost 4 bases, with 13 bases between them. Germline assignment: CDR1 SGHKS and CDR2 YYEKEE (reference sequence). The CDR3 region has the DNA TGTGCCAGCAGCTTCCAAGCCGGGACAGGAAACACCATATATTTT. Translation: CASSFQAGTGNTIYF.

This chain links TRBV10-2 with TRBJ1-1; D may be TRBD1 (6 bases). In germline, CDR1 is WSHSY, CDR2 SAAADI. This CDR3 has 13 residues. V was clipped by 6 bases and J by 6 bases, with 14 bases between them. For the CDR3, the DNA is TGCGCCAGCAGGATCCACAGGGAATCTGAAGCTTTCTTT. This translates into CASRIHRESEAFF.

The rearrangement joins TRBV6-4 to TRBJ2-3; TRBD1 aligns across 8 bases. V lost 5 bases, J lost 3 bases, and 10 bases stayed unmatched. The CDR3 is 16 amino acids. CDR1 is MRHNA, CDR2 SNTAGT, per germline. This CDR3 reads CASSSDRTGTTDTQYF. CDR3 DNA: TGTGCCAGCAGTTCCGACAGGACAGGGACGACAGATACGCAGTATTTT.

V gene TRBV2 combines with J gene TRBJ2-5; D is possibly TRBD1 (5 bases). The CDR3 sequence is 13 residues long. Trimming removed 5 bases from V and 5 bases from J, with 12 bases in between. Germline loops: CDR1 SNHLY, CDR2 FYNNEI. The CDR3 sequence: CASSTGRAETQYF. The CDR3 bases are TGTGCCAGCAGTACGGGCAGGGCGGAGACCCAGTACTTC.

Remarks on this clone: Germline and junction disagree at one end, which may indicate a read error. The chain carries TRBV4-3 and TRBJ2-1, with 10 bases aligning to TRBD2. CDR1 is LGHNA and CDR2 is YSLEER in the germline V gene. The length of the CDR3 is 13 residues. In nucleotides, the CDR3 is TGCGCCAGCAGCCAAAGGTCAGGGACTAGCGCGATCTTC. Translating gives CASSQRSGTSAIF.

The genes are TRBV4-1 and TRBJ1-1, with 11 bases identical to TRBD1. Germline CDR1 and CDR2: MGHRA and YSYEKL. This CDR3 has 16 residues. Trimming removed 4 bases from V and 0 bases from J; junction bases left unmatched: 4. The CDR3 is CASSPWTGGLNTEAFF. CDR3 sequence (DNA): TGCGCCAGCAGCCCGTGGACAGGGGGCTTGAACACTGAAGCTTTCTTT.

The rearrangement links TRBV27 to TRBJ2-1; 9 bases fit TRBD1. CDR3 length: 14 amino acids. V gave up 4 bases and J gave up 8 bases; unmatched junction bases: 6. The germline CDR1 and CDR2 sequences are MNHEY and SMNVEV (reference sequence). CDR3 DNA sequence: TGTGCCAGCAGTTCCGGGACAGGGATCTATGAGCAGTTCTTC. It specifies CASSSGTGIYEQFF.

The rearrangement links TRBV28 to TRBJ1-4; no firm D call. The germline V and J ends were trimmed by 8 bases and 4 bases, with 11 bases remaining between them. Germline CDR1 is MDHEN and CDR2 is SYDVKM. This CDR3 is built from 13 residues. CDR3 sequence: CASSLDHNEKLFF. The CDR3 bases are TGTGCCAGCTCCCTGGACCATAATGAAAAACTGTTTTTT. The full variable domain, rest sourced from reference TRBV28 and TRBJ1-4, is DVKVTQSSRYLVKRTGEKVFLECVQDMDHENMFWYRQDPGLGLRLIYFSYDVKMKEKGDIPEGYSVSREKKERFSLILESASTNQTSMYLCASSLDHNEKLFFGSGTQLSVL.

This sequence joins TRBV28 and TRBJ2-5; D is uncertain. V dropped 2 bases and J dropped 2 bases, with 3 bases sitting between them. Germline V CDR1 and CDR2: MDHEN, SYDVKM. CDR3 length: 12 residues. CDR3 in amino acids: CASSLQQETQYF. Written as DNA, the CDR3 is TGTGCCAGCAGTTTACAGCAAGAGACCCAGTACTTC.

The chain carries TRBV10-3 and TRBJ1-5; TRBD1 agrees at 11 bases. Germline V CDR1 and CDR2: ENHRY, SYGVKD. V lost 0 bases and J lost 5; bases outside the gene matches: 3. The CDR3 has 16 amino acids. CDR3 sequence (DNA): TGTGCCATCAGTGAGTCTGGGACAGGGGGTCATCAGCCCCAGCATTTT. It encodes CAISESGTGGHQPQHF.